This TCR beta chain was documented in a study of T cells in Graves' hyperthyroidism and ophthalmopathy. Study details: Peripheral blood draws took place at initial diagnosis, ahead of any treatment.

Template material for amplifying TCR beta CDR3 regions consisted of RNA transcripts. First-round RT-PCR of the TCR CDR3 relied on the HTBI primer set. Via MiXCR, TCRdb re-called the multiplex PCR reads, giving one row per CDR3 protein. This table has hundreds of thousands of distinct CDR3 sequences, around 20% appearing once. Any patient presenting with uncontrolled infection, other autoimmune disease, pregnancy or lactation was left out. With V trimmed by 6 bases and J by 8 bases, 8 bases remained unmatched. The germline V gene has CDR1 SNHLY and CDR2 FYNNEI. The CDR3 is 15 residues long. This clonotype has at least ten counts. No antigen is known for it. General study findings and limits: Blood also showed most of the thyroid clonotypes that were expanded above 0.001.

Material for sequencing was blood. The rearrangement joins TRBV2 to TRBJ2-1, with 12 bases matching TRBD1. This sequence was found in a man aged 45-60 years with Graves' ophthalmopathy. CDR3 coding DNA: TGTGCCAGCAGCCCCTTTGGGACAGGGGGCGATGAGCAGTTCTTC. This codes for CASSPFGTGGDEQFF.